Listed below are T cell receptor beta chains from one sample, sequenced in a study of response to subunit inactivated influenza vaccine. TCRdb ran MiXCR on the RT-PCR reads and lists one entry per CDR3 protein. Here the sample spans 150,000 or so distinct CDR3 sequences, roughly 11% being singletons. Sequencing was performed on non-naive T cells sorted from PBMCs, taken roughly 6 weeks after vaccination. These receptors originate from a middle-aged man who received an inactivated influenza vaccine. Both conserved end residues are part of each CDR3. D genes are given only for firm matches. Clone size is stated in some rows and not others, as once, few, many or a class when expanded.

J: TRBJ2-4
D: .
V: TRBV7-8
size: few
CDR3: CASSSDYGSRGKNIQYF
DNA: TGTGCCAGCAGCTCTGACTACGGGTCCAGGGGCAAAAACATTCAGTACTTC

J: TRBJ1-1
D: .
V: TRBV19
size: .
CDR3: CASRAQGTNTEAFF
DNA: TGTGCCAGTAGAGCACAGGGAACGAACACTGAAGCTTTCTTT

J: TRBJ1-5
D: .
V: TRBV7-9
size: many
CDR3: CASSFSGLLNQPQHF
DNA: TGTGCCAGCAGCTTTTCCGGACTCCTAAATCAGCCCCAGCATTTT

J: TRBJ2-1
D: .
V: TRBV5-1
size: many
CDR3: CASSLTGNNEQFF
DNA: TGCGCCAGCAGCTTGACAGGGAACAATGAGCAGTTCTTC

J: TRBJ2-2
D: .
V: TRBV10-2
size: .
CDR3: CASSYTGTGELFF
DNA: TGCGCCAGCAGTTATACAGGTACCGGGGAGCTGTTTTTT

J: TRBJ2-3
D: TRBD1
V: TRBV20-1
size: few
CDR3: CSAREGGWEYF
DNA: TGCAGTGCTAGAGAAGGGGGCTGGGAGTATTTT

J: TRBJ2-2
D: TRBD1
V: TRBV4-1
size: few
CDR3: CASSGTRTGGATGELFF
DNA: TGCGCCAGCAGCGGAACAAGGACAGGGGGCGCCACCGGGGAGCTGTTTTTT

J: TRBJ2-7
D: .
V: TRBV15
size: .
CDR3: CATSRDEGYEQYF
DNA: TGTGCCACCAGCAGAGACGAAGGTTACGAGCAGTACTTC

J: TRBJ1-2
D: .
V: TRBV6-2/TRBV6-3
size: few
CDR3: CASRTTVNYGYTF
DNA: TGTGCCAGCAGAACGACAGTTAACTATGGCTACACCTTC

J: TRBJ1-2
D: TRBD1
V: TRBV12-3/TRBV12-4
size: many
CDR3: CASTPGQGAEDYGYTF
DNA: TGTGCCAGCACCCCGGGACAGGGGGCGGAAGACTATGGCTACACCTTC

J: TRBJ1-2
D: TRBD1
V: TRBV4-2
size: .
CDR3: CASSQLDRGRGYTF
DNA: TGTGCCAGCAGCCAACTCGACAGGGGTCGCGGCTACACCTTC

J: TRBJ1-5
D: .
V: TRBV28
size: .
CDR3: CASIKSLRVLNQHQHF
DNA: TGTGCCAGCATAAAATCCCTCAGGGTCCTCAATCAGCACCAGCATTTT

J: TRBJ2-1
D: .
V: TRBV12-3/TRBV12-4
size: many
CDR3: CASSQGVLSSYNEQFF
DNA: TGTGCCAGCAGCCAAGGGGTACTGAGCTCCTACAATGAGCAGTTCTTC

J: TRBJ2-2
D: .
V: TRBV18
size: .
CDR3: CASSPRGSYTGELFF
DNA: TGTGCCAGCTCACCGCGGGGCTCTTACACCGGGGAGCTGTTTTTT

J: TRBJ2-7
D: .
V: TRBV18
size: .
CDR3: CASSPKWSSSGNEQYF
DNA: TGTGCCAGCTCACCAAAGTGGTCTTCCTCAGGGAACGAGCAGTACTTC

J: TRBJ2-5
D: .
V: TRBV5-1
size: .
CDR3: CASSFQGGTEETQYF
DNA: TGCGCCAGCAGCTTTCAGGGGGGGACCGAAGAGACCCAGTACTTC

J: TRBJ2-1
D: TRBD2
V: TRBV15
size: .
CDR3: CATIRAGGGSAPEQFF
DNA: TGTGCCACCATCAGGGCCGGTGGCGGGAGTGCGCCTGAGCAGTTCTTC

J: TRBJ2-3
D: TRBD2
V: TRBV5-4
size: .
CDR3: CASSLDVGSGMTDTQYF
DNA: TGTGCCAGCAGCCTCGATGTGGGTAGCGGGATGACAGATACGCAGTATTTT

J: TRBJ1-5
D: .
V: TRBV24-1
size: many
CDR3: CATPGQPPNQPQHF
DNA: TGTGCCACCCCAGGACAGCCACCTAATCAGCCCCAGCATTTT

J: TRBJ2-7
D: TRBD2
V: TRBV6-5
size: .
CDR3: CASSSGLAKKQYF
DNA: TGTGCCAGCAGTTCGGGACTAGCGAAGAAGCAGTACTTC

J: TRBJ2-2
D: TRBD1
V: TRBV6-5
size: .
CDR3: CASSYRTGDLLNTGELFF
DNA: TGTGCCAGCAGTTATCGGACAGGGGACCTTCTGAACACCGGGGAGCTGTTTTTT

J: TRBJ2-5
D: TRBD2
V: TRBV5-1
size: few
CDR3: CASSLGPSGGARKETQYF
DNA: TGCGCCAGCAGCTTGGGCCCTAGCGGGGGGGCTAGGAAAGAGACCCAGTACTTC

J: TRBJ1-5
D: .
V: TRBV30
size: few
CDR3: CAWNEVADQPQHF
DNA: TGTGCCTGGAACGAGGTTGCCGATCAGCCCCAGCATTTT

J: TRBJ1-2
D: TRBD1
V: TRBV6-5
size: few
CDR3: CASSFTGENYGYTF
DNA: TGTGCCAGCAGTTTTACAGGGGAGAACTATGGCTACACCTTC

J: TRBJ2-7
D: .
V: TRBV5-6
size: many
CDR3: CASSFGRSYEQYF
DNA: TGTGCCAGCAGCTTTGGCAGATCCTACGAGCAGTACTTC

J: TRBJ2-7
D: TRBD2
V: TRBV12-3/TRBV12-4
size: few
CDR3: CASSPAVRGGAYEQYF
DNA: TGTGCCAGCAGTCCCGCCGTCCGCGGGGGGGCCTACGAGCAGTACTTC

J: TRBJ2-1
D: .
V: TRBV29-1
size: .
CDR3: CSVSDLGSLSYNEQFF
DNA: TGCAGCGTTTCTGATTTAGGGAGTCTCTCCTACAATGAGCAGTTCTTC

J: TRBJ2-7
D: TRBD1
V: TRBV5-5
size: many
CDR3: CASSRGQGTYEQYF
DNA: TGTGCCAGCAGCCGAGGACAGGGTACCTACGAGCAGTACTTC

J: TRBJ2-7
D: TRBD1
V: TRBV28
size: few
CDR3: CASRTGYRLNEQYF
DNA: TGTGCCAGCAGGACAGGGTATCGGCTAAACGAGCAGTACTTC

J: TRBJ2-7
D: TRBD2
V: TRBV7-2
size: .
CDR3: CASSLVASGALPYEQYF
DNA: TGTGCCAGCAGCTTAGTGGCTAGCGGGGCCCTACCCTACGAGCAGTACTTC

J: TRBJ1-5
D: .
V: TRBV28
size: .
CDR3: CASTPSVWGINQPQHF
DNA: TGTGCCAGCACTCCCTCCGTGTGGGGGATCAATCAGCCCCAGCATTTT

J: TRBJ2-7
D: TRBD1
V: TRBV20-1
size: many
CDR3: CSARGTGQGASYEQYF
DNA: TGCAGTGCTAGAGGGACGGGACAGGGGGCTTCCTACGAGCAGTACTTC

J: TRBJ2-7
D: TRBD1
V: TRBV5-1
size: many
CDR3: CASRLQGEGEQYF
DNA: TGCGCCAGCAGGTTACAGGGGGAAGGTGAGCAGTACTTC

J: TRBJ2-1
D: TRBD2
V: TRBV20-1
size: few
CDR3: CSASFSASGNDEQFF
DNA: TGCAGTGCTAGTTTTAGCGCTAGCGGGAATGATGAGCAGTTCTTC

J: TRBJ2-5
D: .
V: TRBV13
size: .
CDR3: CASSQKASYQETQYF
DNA: TGTGCCAGCAGTCAGAAGGCGTCTTACCAAGAGACCCAGTACTTC

J: TRBJ2-7
D: .
V: TRBV11-3
size: .
CDR3: CASSLGGLAESSYEQYF
DNA: TGTGCCAGCAGCTTAGGAGGTCTAGCTGAAAGCTCCTACGAGCAGTACTTC

J: TRBJ2-1
D: .
V: TRBV5-4
size: .
CDR3: CASSLERGNYEQFF
DNA: TGTGCCAGCAGCTTGGAACGCGGGAATTATGAGCAGTTCTTC

J: TRBJ2-2
D: .
V: TRBV10-3
size: .
CDR3: CAISESNRQRTRAGELFF
DNA: TGTGCCATCAGTGAGTCGAATCGACAGCGAACTAGGGCCGGGGAGCTGTTTTTT

J: TRBJ1-1
D: TRBD1
V: TRBV20-1
size: few
CDR3: CSARDRGGAFF
DNA: TGCAGTGCGAGGGACAGGGGAGGGGCTTTCTTT

J: TRBJ1-6
D: TRBD1
V: TRBV6-1
size: .
CDR3: CASKMTGGMSPLHF
DNA: TGTGCCAGCAAGATGACAGGGGGAATGTCACCCCTCCACTTT

J: TRBJ2-7
D: TRBD2
V: TRBV20-1
size: many
CDR3: CSARVPSGRFYEQYF
DNA: TGCAGTGCTAGAGTCCCTAGCGGGAGATTCTACGAGCAGTACTTC

J: TRBJ2-1
D: .
V: TRBV29-1
size: few
CDR3: CSVDTQGGAYNEQFF
DNA: TGCAGCGTTGACACACAGGGTGGCGCCTACAATGAGCAGTTCTTC

J: TRBJ1-4
D: .
V: TRBV5-6
size: few
CDR3: CASSSTTGASNEKLFF
DNA: TGTGCCAGCAGCTCAACGACGGGGGCATCTAATGAAAAACTGTTTTTT

J: TRBJ2-5
D: .
V: TRBV11-2
size: .
CDR3: CASSFGAGLETQYF
DNA: TGTGCCAGCAGCTTCGGGGCGGGTCTAGAGACCCAGTACTTC

J: TRBJ2-5
D: .
V: TRBV7-8
size: .
CDR3: CASSPREGAYQETQYF
DNA: TGTGCCAGCAGTCCCCGGGAAGGGGCGTACCAAGAGACCCAGTACTTC

J: TRBJ2-2
D: TRBD1
V: TRBV4-1
size: few
CDR3: CASSQYFLGTGNTGELFF
DNA: TGCGCCAGCAGCCAATATTTCTTGGGGACAGGGAACACCGGGGAGCTGTTTTTT

J: TRBJ1-5
D: .
V: TRBV20-1
size: once
CDR3: CSARDGLIPQPQHF
DNA: TGCAGTGCTAGAGATGGGTTAATTCCTCAACCCCAGCATTTT

J: TRBJ2-7
D: .
V: TRBV4-1
size: .
CDR3: CASSQPGALRNEQYF
DNA: TGCGCCAGCAGCCAGCCCGGTGCCCTCCGGAACGAGCAGTACTTC

J: TRBJ2-5
D: TRBD1
V: TRBV7-9
size: few
CDR3: CASSIRQGQETQYF
DNA: TGTGCCAGCAGCATAAGACAGGGCCAAGAGACCCAGTACTTC

J: TRBJ1-2
D: .
V: TRBV7-2
size: few
CDR3: CASSLNRNLYGYTF
DNA: TGTGCCAGCAGCTTAAATAGAAACCTCTATGGCTACACCTTC

J: TRBJ1-1
D: TRBD1
V: TRBV20-1
size: .
CDR3: CSAFLWGQANTEAFF
DNA: TGCAGTGCTTTCTTATGGGGACAGGCGAACACTGAAGCTTTCTTT

J: TRBJ2-7
D: .
V: TRBV20-1
size: few
CDR3: CSGDGAHVYEQYF
DNA: TGCAGTGGTGACGGGGCGCACGTCTACGAGCAGTACTTC